The text below deals with one T cell receptor (beta chain). The data originate from a study of blood T cell repertoires in COVID-19. Clones were read by immunoSEQ multiplex PCR, and TCRdb kept only the in-frame ones, dropping some. The sample carries some 250,000 clones, around 89% recorded once. V was cut by 7 bases and J by 6 bases, with 10 bases left in between. The CDR3 is made up of 12 amino acids. Germline CDR1 is MDHEN and CDR2 is SYDVKM. The sample comprised PBMCs or T cells enriched from blood (not recorded which). This TCR derives from a man in his forties or fifties who had recovered from COVID-19. This rearrangement joins TRBV28 to TRBJ2-1; D gene uncertain. As DNA, the CDR3 is TGTGCCAGCATCCGGGTGGGCAATGAGCAGTTCTTC. Protein sequence: CASIRVGNEQFF.